The present entry profiles one TCR beta chain with its context. The antigen remains undetermined. Primers: 52 TRBV forward and 13 TRBJ reverse. The protocol was immunoSEQ multiplex PCR, while the TCRdb copy is restricted to in-frame clones and leaves out a portion. Of roughly 4,000 clones in the sample, more than 85% were seen once. This sample was included in a study of regulatory T cells. Findings and limits, study-wide: CD3G-deficient patients' regulatory T cells showed reduced Shannon diversity versus autologous conventional CD4+ and control regulatory cells.

The specimen sequenced was CD4+ Tregs sorted from blood. This TCR came from a child under 10 years old with CD3G deficiency.

The CDR3 sequence is CAISQTGEGGELFF. The DNA of the CDR3 is TGTGCCATCAGCCAGACAGGGGAAGGCGGGGAGCTGTTTTTT. J is TRBJ2-2 and V is TRBV10-3, with 8 positions matching TRBD1. The trim removed 6 bases at V and 7 bases at J, leaving 7 bases unmatched. The CDR3 runs 14 residues. CDR1 and CDR2 from the germline V gene are ENHRY and SYGVKD.